This entry is about one TCR beta chain. The antigen remains undetermined. These data are taken from a study of T cells in Graves' hyperthyroidism and ophthalmopathy. Study-level findings and limits: Researchers found most expanded thyroid clonotypes above 0.001 in blood as well. In validation, the model predicted ophthalmopathy. These predictions came a median roughly 6 months before onset.

V shed 5 bases and J 5 bases; nucleotides not matched to a gene: 7. CDR3 size: 13 residues. Germline CDR1 reads DFQATT; CDR2 reads SNEGSKA (reference sequence). TCR beta CDR3 sequences were amplified from RNA transcripts. A first-round RT-PCR of the TCR CDR3 used the HTBI primer set. TCRdb ran MiXCR on the multiplex PCR reads and lists one entry per CDR3 protein. Among 500,000 to 650,000 distinct CDR3 sequences listed, around 20% were seen once. Disease duration was under 3 months in the ophthalmopathy patients, who also had a Clinical Activity Score of at least 3 and a NOSPECS grade of at least 4. It was uncontrolled infection, other autoimmune disease, pregnancy or lactation that excluded patients.

This chain connects TRBV20-1 to TRBJ2-7, with 9 bases that match TRBD2. This clonotype was sampled from a man aged 35 to 55 with Graves' ophthalmopathy. Input material: blood. CDR3 DNA sequence: TGCAGTGCTCGGCCGGGACTAGCACACGAGCAGTACTTC. This sequence encodes CSARPGLAHEQYF.